These 7 T cell receptor beta chains were all obtained from the same sample, sequenced in a study of shared clonotypes between healthy human individuals. Data came from immunoSEQ multiplex PCR; TCRdb stores just in-frame clones and leaves some out. In the table there are around 720,000 clones, roughly 72% of which are singletons. Sample: memory CD4+ T cells sorted from blood. Subset reported: CD45RA-negative fraction. The origin of the receptors is a woman between 25 and 40 years old in good health.

The chain has TRBV30 and TRBJ1-2; maybe TRBD1 (5 bases). The CDR3 totals 10 residues. Germline values: CDR1 GTSNPN, CDR2 SVGIG (reference sequence). V was shortened by 8 bases and J by 3 bases, with 7 bases between the two germline ends. CDR3 DNA sequence: TGTGCCGGAGGGGACTATGGCTACACCTTC. Translated, it gives CAGGDYGYTF.

This chain connects TRBV12-5 to TRBJ2-2, with D perhaps assigned TRBD1 or TRBD2 (5 bases each). V was shortened by 0 bases and J by 7 bases, with 15 bases between the two germline ends. CDR3 length equals 16 residues. Germline assignment: CDR1 LGHNT and CDR2 FRNRAP. Here the CDR3 reads CASGLVLRGEVGELFF. The CDR3 nucleotides read TGTGCTAGTGGTTTGGTACTTCGGGGCGAGGTCGGGGAGCTGTTTTTT.

The genes are TRBV7-2 and TRBJ1-5; no clear D. Trimming removed 5 bases at V and 4 bases at J, with 15 bases between. CDR3 length: 15 amino acids. The germline CDR1 and CDR2 sequences are SGHTA and FQGNSA. The CDR3 DNA sequence: TGTGCCAGCAGCACGACGGTGCTTACGAATCAGCCCCAGCATTTT. Translation: CASSTTVLTNQPQHF.

The chain couples TRBV15 to TRBJ2-2; TRBD2 matches at 8 bases. V shed 0 bases and J 4 bases; nucleotides not matched to a gene: 16. This CDR3 is built from 20 residues. Germline-derived CDR1 and CDR2 are LNHNV and YYDKDF (reference sequence). CDR3 in DNA: TGTGCCACCAGCAGAGATTTGGGGGCTAGCGGGCCCGGGGGCACCGGGGAGCTGTTTTTT. Encoded protein: CATSRDLGASGPGGTGELFF. Variable domain in full (rest from reference TRBV15 and TRBJ2-2): DAMVIQNPRYQVTQFGKPVTLSCSQTLNHNVMYWYQQKSSQAPKLLFHYYDKDFNNEADTPDNFQSRRPNTSFCFLDIRSPGLGDTAMYLCATSRDLGASGPGGTGELFFGEGSRLTVL.

A remark on this clone: A much larger clone is a single base away; this may be a read error. This chain uses TRBV7-7 with TRBJ1-3; 8 bases are shared with TRBD1. The CDR3 extends over 14 amino acids. The germline V gene encodes CDR1 SSHAT and CDR2 FNYEAQ (reference sequence). J lost 2 bases, V lost 5 bases, and 2 bases had no gene match. For the CDR3, the DNA is TGTGCCAGCAGCGCACAGGGGGCTGGAAACACCATATATTTT. Translating gives CASSAQGAGNTIYF.

This chain links TRBV5-1 with TRBJ2-7, with D possibly matching TRBD1 (7 bases). This CDR3 has 16 amino acids. V was shortened by 4 bases and J by 5 bases, with 22 bases between the two germline ends. Germline V gene lookup returns CDR1 SGHRS and CDR2 YFSETQ. The CDR3 region has the DNA TGCGCCAGCAGCCGGGGGTACAGGGGTAGTACCCACGAGCAGTACTTC. This codes for CASSRGYRGSTHEQYF.

The chain employs TRBV7-2 and TRBJ2-1; 7 positions agree with TRBD2. In germline, CDR1 is SGHTA, CDR2 FQGNSA. Trimming removed 1 base from V and 3 bases from J; junction bases left unmatched: 6. The CDR3 runs to 16 residues. The CDR3 region has the DNA TGTGCCAGCAGCTTAGTTGCGGGAGCCGACTACAATGAGCAGTTCTTC. Its protein product is CASSLVAGADYNEQFF.